The 23 T cell receptor beta chains given below trace back to one sample, sequenced in a study of CD8 T cells in Susac syndrome (dated by TCRdb to between 2018 and 2021). Libraries came from the immunoSEQ multiplex PCR assay. RNA was extracted using the RNeasy kit, and roughly 0.45 to 1 microgram was reverse transcribed with random hexamers. Using fastp at Q25 and MiXCR, TCRdb reprocessed the public reads and kept productive beta chains. Records with the same CDR3 protein are collapsed into one entry carrying the most frequent genes and DNA. This sample gives over 150,000 distinct CDR3 sequences in total; approximately 93% of them show up just once. The ten largest make up roughly 0.098% of the sample. The specimen sequenced was CD4+ T cells from PBMCs. Every receptor here comes from a human donor with multiple sclerosis.

This sequence joins TRBV27 and TRBJ1-1; D unresolved. Germline CDR1 MNHEY, CDR2 SMNVEV (reference sequence). The CDR3 is made up of 13 amino acids. V gave up 4 bases and J gave up 1 base, with 7 bases separating them. The CDR3 spells CASSYRPNTEAFF. CDR3 bases: TGTGCCAGCAGTTATCGGCCGAACACTGAAGCTTTCTTT.

The rearrangement uses TRBV10-3 and TRBJ1-3; a possible D gene is TRBD1 (5 bases). The CDR3 contains 17 residues. Trimming cost V 2 bases and J 0 bases, with 14 bases left between them. CDR1 ENHRY and CDR2 SYGVKD come from the germline V gene. The CDR3 sequence: CAISEGAAGYSGNTIYF. CDR3 bases: TGTGCCATCAGTGAGGGGGCGGCAGGGTACTCTGGAAACACCATATATTTT.

CDR3 DNA: TGCGCCAGCAGCGGCCTAGCGGGGGGGCTCACCGGGGAGCTGTTTTTT. Its translation: CASSGLAGGLTGELFF. The chain uses TRBV5-1 and TRBJ2-2; 12 bases align to TRBD2. This CDR3 comprises 16 residues. The germline V gene has CDR1 SGHRS and CDR2 YFSETQ. V trimming: 4 bases; J trimming: 4 bases; junction bases outside the gene matches: 5.

The gene calls are TRBV28 and TRBJ2-7; TRBD2 is a possible D gene (6 bases). Trimming cost V 5 bases and J 7 bases, with 18 bases left between them. Germline V gene sequence: CDR1 MDHEN, CDR2 SYDVKM. The CDR3 is made up of 14 amino acids. The CDR3 here is CASSTPGVTREQYF. The CDR3 coding sequence is TGTGCCAGCAGTACACCGGGAGTAACTAGGGAGCAGTACTTC.

The J gene is TRBJ2-2, the V gene TRBV11-1; D might be TRBD2 (7 bases). The germline V and J ends were trimmed by 5 bases and 6 bases, with 19 bases remaining between them. The CDR3 has 16 amino acids. CDR1 and CDR2 from the germline V gene are SGHAT and FQDESV (reference sequence). The CDR3 region has the DNA TGTGCCAGCAGCCCCCCTCCGGCGGGGGCGCCCGGGGAGCTGTTTTTT. Translation: CASSPPPAGAPGELFF.

This clonotype was counted only a few times. This sequence joins TRBV6-5 and TRBJ2-3; 10 nucleotides align to TRBD1. This CDR3 is 16 amino acids long. Unmatched junction bases numbered 8, after V lost 0 bases and J lost 8 bases. Germline assignment: CDR1 MNHEY and CDR2 SVGAGI. DNA of the CDR3: TGTGCCAGCAGTTACTCGGGGACAGGGGTCTTGAGTACGCAGTATTTT. Amino acid sequence: CASSYSGTGVLSTQYF.

V and J are TRBV30 and TRBJ1-1; TRBD1 agrees at 8 bases. Germline loops: CDR1 GTSNPN, CDR2 SVGIG (reference sequence). This CDR3 spans 16 amino acids. The V segment lost 5 bases and the J segment 0 bases; nucleotides outside the gene matches: 11. The CDR3 DNA sequence: TGTGCCTGGGGGATAAACAGGGGGATATTGAACACTGAAGCTTTCTTT. Residues: CAWGINRGILNTEAFF.

The chain uses TRBV3-1 and TRBJ2-7; D is perhaps TRBD1 (5 bases). CDR1 is LGHDT and CDR2 is YNNKEL in the germline V gene (reference sequence). The CDR3 sequence is 14 residues long. The V end lost 1 base, the J end lost 3 bases, and 10 bases lay between the germline ends. Written as DNA, the CDR3 is TGTGCCAGCAGCCAAGGACAGCATATCTACGAGCAGTACTTC. As protein: CASSQGQHIYEQYF.

This clonotype was counted once. The rearrangement uses TRBV7-9 and TRBJ1-4; D may be TRBD1 (5 bases). The V gene lost 2 bases and the J gene lost 7 bases, with 14 bases spanning the gap. The germline CDR1 and CDR2 sequences are SEHNR and FQNEAQ (reference sequence). The CDR3 has 15 residues. CDR3 in DNA: TGTGCCAGCAGCTTAACGACAGTAGTTTTTGAAAAACTGTTTTTT. This sequence encodes CASSLTTVVFEKLFF.

This clonotype was counted once. The chain employs TRBV9 and TRBJ2-1; D possibly corresponds to TRBD2 (6 bases). The CDR3 sequence is 15 residues long. Germline V gene sequence: CDR1 SGDLS, CDR2 YYNGEE. The V end lost 3 bases, the J end lost 9 bases, and 19 bases lay between the germline ends. The CDR3 reads CASSGISTSWAEQFF. The CDR3 DNA reads as TGTGCCAGCAGCGGGATTTCGACTAGTTGGGCTGAGCAGTTCTTC.

This chain links TRBV3-1 with TRBJ1-1; D perhaps matches TRBD1 (6 bases). The length of the CDR3 is 14 residues. Per germline, CDR1 LGHDT and CDR2 YNNKEL (reference sequence). Trimming left V 4 bases short and J 7 bases short, with 16 bases between. The CDR3 spells CASSPKADRFEAFF. CDR3 in DNA: TGTGCCAGCAGCCCGAAGGCTGACAGGTTTGAAGCTTTCTTT.

This chain joins TRBV7-7 and TRBJ2-7; 12 nucleotides align to TRBD2. V shed 5 bases, J shed 8 bases, and the junction held 10 bases outside the gene matches. This CDR3 comprises 15 residues. Germline CDR1 is SSHAT and CDR2 is FNYEAQ (reference sequence). This chain's CDR3 is CASSQGTSGSTKQYF. The CDR3 DNA is TGTGCCAGCAGCCAAGGGACTAGCGGGTCTACGAAGCAGTACTTC.

This chain links TRBV7-2 with TRBJ1-2; 8 positions match TRBD1. Per germline, CDR1 SGHTA and CDR2 FQGNSA. The CDR3 spans 19 residues. V gave up 1 base and J gave up 2 bases; unmatched junction bases: 15. The CDR3 DNA follows: TGTGCCAGCAGCTTAGAGGTGCTGGCAGGGGGCGCGGAAAACTATGGCTACACCTTC. Protein product: CASSLEVLAGGAENYGYTF. The entire variable domain, with the rest obtained from reference TRBV7-2 and TRBJ1-2, is as follows: GAGVSQSPSNKVTEKGKDVELRCDPISGHTALYWYRQSLGQGLEFLIYFQGNSAPDKSGLPSDRFSAERTGGSVSTLTIQRTQQEDSAVYLCASSLEVLAGGAENYGYTFGSGTRLTVV.

This chain links TRBV20-1 with TRBJ1-2; TRBD1 aligns across 8 bases. V shed 2 bases, J shed 7 bases, and the junction held 6 bases outside the gene matches. The V gene's germline CDR1 is DFQATT and CDR2 SNEGSKA (reference sequence). This CDR3 has 13 amino acids. For the CDR3, the DNA is TGCAGTGCTAGAAAGACAGGGGTGGGTGGCTACACCTTC. This translates into CSARKTGVGGYTF.

The V gene is TRBV10-1, the J gene TRBJ2-3; 7 bases map to TRBD2. CDR3 length equals 13 residues. The germline CDR1 and CDR2 sequences are WNHNN and SYGVQD (reference sequence). V lost 10 bases, J lost 2 bases, and 6 bases stayed unmatched. CDR3 bases: TGCGCCACGGGGGGTGCGGACACAGATACGCAGTATTTT. Amino acid sequence: CATGGADTDTQYF.

Remarks on this clonotype: An end of the junction does not agree with germline; a read error may underlie this. CDR3 in amino acids: CVSSVESSYEQYF. The CDR3 region has the DNA TGTGTCAGCAGCGTAGAGTCGTCCTACGAGCAGTACTTC. The V and J genes are TRBV9 and TRBJ2-7, with no clear D. This CDR3 is built from 13 residues. In germline, CDR1 is SGDLS, CDR2 YYNGEE.

This clonotype was found once. The chain carries TRBV5-1 and TRBJ2-7; TRBD1 aligns across 7 bases. Germline V lookup: CDR1 SGHRS, CDR2 YFSETQ. The CDR3 has 14 residues. V lost 4 bases and J lost 5; bases outside the gene matches: 9. The CDR3 reads CASSATGTAHEQYF. CDR3 nucleotides: TGCGCCAGCAGCGCCACCGGGACAGCCCACGAGCAGTACTTC.

The rearrangement links TRBV5-4 to TRBJ1-1, with 10 bases identical to TRBD1. CDR1 is SGHNT and CDR2 is YYREEE in the germline V gene (reference sequence). This CDR3 comprises 14 residues. The V gene end was trimmed by 3 bases and the J gene end by 4 bases; junction bases not matched to a gene: 3. In nucleotides, the CDR3 is TGTGCCAGCAGCTCACGGACAGGGGGCACTGAAGCTTTCTTT. The encoded protein is CASSSRTGGTEAFF.

This chain connects TRBV2 to TRBJ1-5, with D uncertain. The germline V gene has CDR1 SNHLY and CDR2 FYNNEI. The CDR3 covers 13 residues. Trimming took off 5 bases at V and 5 bases at J, with 10 bases between the two ends. DNA for the CDR3: TGTGCCAGCAGTCCTTTAGAAGATCAGCCCCAGCATTTT. Translation gives CASSPLEDQPQHF.

CDR3 in DNA: TGTGCCTGGAGTGTACTCCCACGGCGTGAAAAACTGTTTTTT. Its translation: CAWSVLPRREKLFF. The V gene is TRBV30, the J gene TRBJ1-4; D is unclear. The V end was cut by 0 bases, the J end by 7 bases, with 12 bases between. This CDR3 contains 14 residues. Germline CDR1 is GTSNPN and CDR2 is SVGIG (reference sequence).

V gene TRBV7-8 combines with J gene TRBJ2-1; 8 bases fit TRBD2. V lost 1 base, J lost 3 bases, and 8 bases stayed unmatched. The CDR3 length is 17 residues. Germline CDR1 is SGHVS and CDR2 is FQNEAQ. The CDR3, as DNA: TGTGCCAGCAGCTTAGGAGGTAGCGGGGCGCTCTACAATGAGCAGTTCTTC. Amino acids: CASSLGGSGALYNEQFF.

The chain carries TRBV30 and TRBJ2-1; D is unresolved. Germline-derived CDR1 and CDR2 are GTSNPN and SVGIG (reference sequence). V lost 5 bases and J lost 4, with 9 bases in between. This CDR3 contains 12 residues. CDR3 loop: CAWGYKYNEQFF. The CDR3 DNA reads as TGTGCCTGGGGATATAAATACAATGAGCAGTTCTTC.

The CDR3 DNA sequence: TGCGCCAGCAGCTTGGGTAGTTCCTCGAACACTGAAGCTTTCTTT. Its protein product is CASSLGSSSNTEAFF. This chain uses TRBV5-1 with TRBJ1-1; D unclear. From germline, CDR1 is SGHRS and CDR2 YFSETQ. This CDR3 is built from 15 residues. Trimming shortened V by 0 bases and J by 1 base, and 10 bases separated the two germline ends.